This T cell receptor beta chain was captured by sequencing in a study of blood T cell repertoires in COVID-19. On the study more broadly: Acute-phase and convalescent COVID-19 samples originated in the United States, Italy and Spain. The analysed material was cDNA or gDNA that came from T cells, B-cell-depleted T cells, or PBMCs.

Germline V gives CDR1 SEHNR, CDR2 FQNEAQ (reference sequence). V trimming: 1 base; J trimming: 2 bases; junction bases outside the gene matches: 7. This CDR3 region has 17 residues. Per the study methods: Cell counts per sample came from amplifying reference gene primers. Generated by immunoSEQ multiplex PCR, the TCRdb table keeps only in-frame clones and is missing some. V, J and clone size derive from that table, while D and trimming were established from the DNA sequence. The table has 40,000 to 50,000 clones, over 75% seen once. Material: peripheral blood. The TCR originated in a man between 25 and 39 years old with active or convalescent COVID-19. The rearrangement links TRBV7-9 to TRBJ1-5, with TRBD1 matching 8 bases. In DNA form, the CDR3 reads TGTGCCAGCAGCTTAGGAGACAGGGGCTTCGGCAATCAGCCCCAGCATTTT. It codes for CASSLGDRGFGNQPQHF.